This T cell receptor beta chain was observed in a study of T cell changes during pregnancy in multiple sclerosis. Clones were sequenced by immunoSEQ multiplex PCR, and TCRdb holds only the in-frame ones, with some missing. Of under 45,000 clones in the sample, just under 95% were seen once. V shed 4 bases and J 5 bases; nucleotides not matched to a gene: 8. Germline CDR1 and CDR2: SGHRS and YFSETQ. The CDR3 extends over 15 amino acids. V is TRBV5-1 and J is TRBJ2-2, with 7 bases aligning to TRBD2. This specimen was CD4+ T cells from peripheral blood mononuclear cells, taken in the first trimester of pregnancy. The sequence derives from a female donor with multiple sclerosis, enrolled in a pregnancy study. The CDR3 DNA reads as TGCGCCAGCAGCCCATGGGAGGGTGCGACCGGGGAGCTGTTTTTT. This codes for CASSPWEGATGELFF.